Below are 10 T cell receptor beta chains sequenced from a single sample in a study of blood T cell repertoires in COVID-19. Sequenced by immunoSEQ multiplex PCR; TCRdb stores in-frame clones only, minus some. In the table there are about 160,000 clones, approximately 77% of which are singletons. What was sequenced was PBMCs or T cells enriched from blood (not recorded which). The receptors come from a man aged 60 to 69 who had recovered from COVID-19.

The chain combines TRBV20-1 with TRBJ1-1; possible D gene TRBD1, 6 bases. CDR3 length: 11 residues. With 4 bases removed from V and 10 bases from J, the gap between germline ends came to 13 bases. Germline V lookup: CDR1 DFQATT, CDR2 SNEGSKA (reference sequence). The chain's CDR3 is CSAKTGRSAFF. Written as DNA, the CDR3 is TGCAGTGCTAAGACAGGTCGGTCAGCTTTCTTT.

The rearrangement joins TRBV20-1 to TRBJ2-2; D not resolved. Trimming shortened V by 3 bases and J by 2 bases, and 22 bases separated the two germline ends. The CDR3 contains 18 residues. Germline assignment: CDR1 DFQATT and CDR2 SNEGSKA (reference sequence). The CDR3 DNA is TGCAGTGCTAGTTTGGGCCTTGCCCCTGGGCCTAACACCGGGGAGCTGTTTTTT. The encoded protein is CSASLGLAPGPNTGELFF.

The chain has TRBV19 and TRBJ1-1; D perhaps matches TRBD1 (5 bases). V shed 4 bases and J shed 0 bases, with 9 bases lying between them. The germline V gene has CDR1 LNHDA and CDR2 SQIVND (reference sequence). This CDR3 region has 14 residues. The CDR3 DNA reads as TGTGCCAGTAGTAACCAGGGCCTGAACACTGAAGCTTTCTTT. It translates to CASSNQGLNTEAFF.

This clone was seen only a few times. The chain recombines TRBV12-3 or TRBV12-4 with TRBJ1-5; no clear D. V was shortened by 1 base and J by 5 bases, with 6 bases between the two germline ends. The CDR3 contains 13 residues. CDR3 nucleotides: TGTGCCAGCAGTTTAGGAGGGCATCAGCCCCAGCATTTT. Protein product: CASSLGGHQPQHF.

The rearrangement links TRBV11-2 to TRBJ2-1; 14 nucleotides agree with TRBD2. The V segment lost 4 bases and the J segment 3 bases; nucleotides outside the gene matches: 5. Germline-derived CDR1 and CDR2 are SGHAT and FQNNGV. The CDR3 sequence is 17 residues long. CDR3 DNA: TGTGCCAGCAGCTCTAAGGGACTAGCGGGAGTCTACAATGAGCAGTTCTTC. As protein: CASSSKGLAGVYNEQFF.

This chain links TRBV25-1 with TRBJ2-2; 7 positions agree with TRBD1. Germline loops: CDR1 MGHDK, CDR2 SYGVNS. This CDR3 contains 17 residues. V shed 2 bases and J 3 bases; nucleotides not matched to a gene: 9. The CDR3 DNA sequence: TGTGCCAGCAGTGAAAGACCCGGGACAGTCGACACCGGGGAGCTGTTTTTT. Translation gives CASSERPGTVDTGELFF.

The V call is TRBV6-6, the J call TRBJ2-7; 10 nucleotides line up with TRBD1. CDR3 size: 13 residues. V was pared by 6 bases and J by 6 bases, with 5 bases of the junction left unmatched. Germline V CDR1 and CDR2: MNHNY, SVGAGI (reference sequence). The CDR3 is CASSKGQGREQYF. CDR3 DNA sequence: TGTGCCAGCAGCAAGGGACAGGGGCGCGAGCAGTACTTC.

The V call is TRBV29-1, the J call TRBJ2-1; 11 bases match TRBD2. The ends lost 1 base at V and 4 bases at J; junction bases unmatched: 3. Germline-derived CDR1 and CDR2 are SQVTM and ANQGSEA. This CDR3 comprises 15 residues. The CDR3 DNA reads as TGCAGCGTTGAAGTCGGGACTAGCGGTTACAATGAGCAGTTCTTC. It is translated as CSVEVGTSGYNEQFF.

The rearrangement links TRBV5-4 to TRBJ2-3; a weak D match, TRBD2 (6 bases). The CDR3 loop spans 15 amino acids. CDR1 and CDR2 from the germline V gene are SGHNT and YYREEE (reference sequence). The ends were cut back, 4 bases at V and 1 base at J, with 13 bases in the middle. CDR3 DNA sequence: TGTGCCAGCAGCGATCGGGGGTTCGGCACAGATACGCAGTATTTT. Translation gives CASSDRGFGTDTQYF.

This sequence joins TRBV12-5 and TRBJ2-3, with 10 bases fitting TRBD1. CDR3 length: 17 amino acids. With V trimmed by 4 bases and J by 4 bases, 11 bases remained unmatched. Germline V gives CDR1 LGHNT, CDR2 FRNRAP. CDR3: CASGSLVRDRGSDTQYF. Written as DNA, the CDR3 is TGTGCTAGTGGTTCTCTAGTCCGGGACAGGGGATCAGATACGCAGTATTTT.